Below, 6 T cell receptor beta chains from the same sample are listed, as sequenced in a study of T cell repertoires in cytomegalovirus infection (dated by TCRdb to about 2019). Sequenced using an Illumina HiSeq 1500. TCRdb reprocessing: public reads trimmed at Q25 with fastp, clones called with MiXCR, in-frame beta chains kept. CDR3 protein duplicates are merged, each entry listing the most common genes and DNA. This sample comprises 200,000 to 300,000 distinct CDR3 sequences, 9% to 15% of them detected only once. 1.5% to 2% of the sample comes from the top ten. Material: PBMCs. Source of these receptors: a human donor in good health (CMV status not recorded). Some clones in this sample may be carry-over from other donors' samples.

This clonotype was counted ten times or more. V gene TRBV7-2 combines with J gene TRBJ2-7; tentatively, D is TRBD1 (6 bases). Trimming took off 0 bases at V and 4 bases at J, with 16 bases between the two ends. Looked up from germline, CDR1 is SGHTA and CDR2 is FQGNSA. The length of the CDR3 is 16 residues. The CDR3 reads CASSLARDTGYYEQYF. In nucleotides, the CDR3 is TGTGCCAGCAGCTTAGCCCGGGACACCGGGTATTACGAGCAGTACTTC.

CDR3 nucleotides: TGTGCCAGCAGCCTCGGGGGAGGGCCAGGGACCGGGGAGCTGTTTTTT. Translating it yields CASSLGGGPGTGELFF. The chain recombines TRBV6-1 with TRBJ2-2; TRBD2 matches at 7 bases. CDR1 MNHNS and CDR2 SASEGT come from the germline V gene. The CDR3 runs 16 residues. Germline trimming cut 6 bases from V and 5 bases from J; bases unmatched to any gene: 12.

J is TRBJ2-7 and V is TRBV5-1; D perhaps matches TRBD1 (5 bases). CDR1 is SGHRS, CDR2 YFSETQ, per germline. Trimming cost V 0 bases and J 9 bases, with 13 bases left between them. The CDR3 is made up of 13 amino acids. DNA of the CDR3: TGCGCCAGCAGCTTGGAACAGGACCTAAGGCAGTACTTC. Translating gives CASSLEQDLRQYF.

The CDR3: CAWAPSWGMNTEAFF. The CDR3 DNA is TGTGCCTGGGCTCCAAGTTGGGGAATGAACACTGAAGCTTTCTTT. This rearrangement joins TRBV30 to TRBJ1-1; unclear D gene. Trimming shortened V by 5 bases and J by 0 bases, and 16 bases separated the two germline ends. This CDR3 has 15 residues. The germline gives CDR1 GTSNPN, CDR2 SVGIG (reference sequence).

This clonotype showed up just a few times. The rearrangement uses TRBV5-4 and TRBJ2-6; TRBD1 matches at 7 bases. With 5 bases clipped from V and 0 bases from J, the junction kept 8 bases outside the gene matches. Germline CDR1 and CDR2: SGHNT and YYREEE (reference sequence). This CDR3 region has 17 residues. The CDR3 nucleotides are TGTGCCAGCAGTACTGGACAGGACCGCTCTGGGGCCAACGTCCTGACTTTC. Protein: CASSTGQDRSGANVLTF.

The chain joins TRBV6-8 to TRBJ2-6, with D maybe TRBD1 (5 bases). There are 18 residues in the CDR3. CDR1 MNHGY and CDR2 SAAAGT come from the germline V gene. V lost 3 bases and J lost 0, with 15 bases in between. CDR3: CASSYRGHASSGANVLTF. CDR3 coding DNA: TGTGCCAGCAGTTATAGGGGTCATGCAAGCTCTGGGGCCAACGTCCTGACTTTC.